The 24 T cell receptor beta chains given below trace back to one sample, sequenced in a study of T cell repertoires in cytomegalovirus infection. One entry per CDR3 protein results from TCRdb running MiXCR on the reads. The table includes a few hundred thousand distinct CDR3 sequences, 9.5% detected once. Material: PBMCs. The origin of the receptors is a human donor in good health (CMV status not recorded). Some clones in this sample may be carry-over from other donors' samples.

This clonotype was seen repeatedly, ten times or more. V usage is TRBV7-2 and J usage is TRBJ1-6; 9 positions agree with TRBD1. Germline-derived CDR1 and CDR2 are SGHTA and FQGNSA. V shed 5 bases and J 9 bases; nucleotides not matched to a gene: 8. This CDR3 is built from 15 residues. The CDR3: CASSAYRGQSSPLHF. The CDR3 coding sequence is TGTGCCAGCAGCGCTTACAGGGGGCAGAGTTCACCCCTCCACTTT. The full variable domain, with the rest looked up from reference TRBV7-2 and TRBJ1-6, is GAGVSQSPSNKVTEKGKDVELRCDPISGHTALYWYRQSLGQGLEFLIYFQGNSAPDKSGLPSDRFSAERTGGSVSTLTIQRTQQEDSAVYLCASSAYRGQSSPLHFGNGTRLTVT.

In this sample, this clonotype turned up a few times. A junction boundary mismatches the germline segment, possibly from a read error. The chain links TRBV6-5 to TRBJ1-1; D call uncertain. The CDR3 totals 12 residues. Germline CDR1 reads MNHEY; CDR2 reads SVGAGI. The CDR3 is CASSYSSGKAYF. CDR3 DNA: TGTGCCAGCAGTTATTCGTCCGGCAAGGCCTATTTT.

The sample holds many counts of this clonotype. The genes are TRBV15 and TRBJ2-7, with TRBD1 matching over 9 bases. V was pared by 8 bases and J by 3 bases, with 2 bases of the junction left unmatched. The CDR3 runs 12 residues. Germline CDR1 and CDR2: LNHNV and YYDKDF (reference sequence). The DNA for the CDR3 is TGTGCCACCGGGACAGGGAACTACGAGCAGTACTTC. This translates into CATGTGNYEQYF.

The rearrangement links TRBV6-2 or TRBV6-3 to TRBJ2-5; D gene unclear. Trimming shortened V by 8 bases and J by 5 bases, and 9 bases separated the two germline ends. Looked up from germline, CDR1 is MNHEY and CDR2 is SVGEGT. CDR3 length equals 11 residues. DNA for the CDR3: TGTGCCAGCGGGTTGATCGAGACCCAGTACTTC. It specifies CASGLIETQYF.

This clonotype has at least ten counts. Mismatch with germline at one junction end may stem from a read error. This chain joins TRBV7-9 and TRBJ2-3; D call uncertain. The CDR3 sequence is 15 residues long. CDR1 and CDR2 (germline): SEHNR, FQNEAQ (reference sequence). DNA for the CDR3: TGTGCAAGCAGCGTCTCTTCGAGACACACAGATACGCAGTATTTT. Protein product: CASSVSSRHTDTQYF.

This clonotype came up a few times. The genes are TRBV7-6 and TRBJ2-1, with a weak D call TRBD1 (6 bases). The CDR3 contains 13 residues. Trimming cost V 5 bases and J 8 bases, with 13 bases left between them. Germline CDR1 is SGHVS and CDR2 is FNYEAQ. The CDR3: CASSQNRDDEQFF. In nucleotides, the CDR3 is TGTGCCAGCAGCCAGAACAGGGATGATGAGCAGTTCTTC.

V gene TRBV15 combines with J gene TRBJ2-1; TRBD2 matches 8 bases. Per germline, CDR1 LNHNV and CDR2 YYDKDF (reference sequence). This CDR3 has 16 amino acids. V lost 1 base to trimming and J lost 2 bases; unmatched junction nucleotides: 4. The CDR3 bases are TGTGCCACCAGCAGAGTAGGAGCGGGGGCCTACAATGAGCAGTTCTTC. Translating it yields CATSRVGAGAYNEQFF.

This clonotype was seen a few times. This chain uses TRBV6-5 with TRBJ2-5; 8 bases agree with TRBD1. Looked up from germline, CDR1 is MNHEY and CDR2 is SVGAGI. The V gene end was trimmed by 0 bases and the J gene end by 4 bases; junction bases not matched to a gene: 4. The CDR3 is made up of 15 amino acids. The CDR3 reads CASSYSGRGLETQYF. CDR3 sequence (DNA): TGTGCCAGCAGTTACTCGGGCAGGGGGCTAGAGACCCAGTACTTC.

This clonotype was observed once. One end of the junction is discordant with germline, which a read error may explain. The CDR3 sequence: CTTSDYGTQKETQYF. CDR3 DNA: TGTACCACCAGTGATTACGGAACGCAAAAAGAGACCCAGTACTTC. The rearrangement links TRBV24-1 to TRBJ2-5; no definite D call. This CDR3 is built from 15 residues. The germline V gene has CDR1 KGHDR and CDR2 SFDVKD.

This clonotype was recorded many times. V and J are TRBV10-3 and TRBJ2-1; TRBD2 is a possible D gene (5 bases). The length of the CDR3 is 14 residues. CDR1 and CDR2 from the germline V gene are ENHRY and SYGVKD. V was clipped by 9 bases and J by 2 bases, with 14 bases between them. This CDR3 reads CAISFDGTYNEQFF. The DNA for the CDR3 is TGTGCCATTTCCTTCGACGGGACCTACAATGAGCAGTTCTTC.

This clonotype was found many times. The V call is TRBV7-2, the J call TRBJ2-1; 7 nucleotides line up with TRBD1. This CDR3 region has 15 residues. Looked up from germline, CDR1 is SGHTA and CDR2 is FQGNSA. Losses at the gene ends were 4 bases for V and 3 bases for J; bases not matched to a gene: 6. In DNA form, the CDR3 reads TGTGCCAGCAGCTCCCTTCCAGGGGGCTACAATGAGCAGTTCTTC. Translating it yields CASSSLPGGYNEQFF.

The rearrangement joins TRBV12-3 or TRBV12-4 to TRBJ2-1, with D tentatively TRBD2 (5 bases). Trimming left V 8 bases short and J 0 bases short, with 20 bases between. CDR3 length: 17 amino acids. The CDR3 is CASAPRMGESSYNEQFF. The CDR3 DNA sequence: TGTGCCAGCGCTCCTAGGATGGGAGAGAGCTCCTACAATGAGCAGTTCTTC.

In its sample, this clonotype was seen a few times. The J gene is TRBJ2-6, the V gene TRBV3-1, with D uncertain. V gave up 1 base and J gave up 5 bases, with 3 bases separating them. Germline CDR1 is LGHDT and CDR2 is YNNKEL (reference sequence). The CDR3 consists of 13 residues. CDR3 nucleotides: TGTGCCAGCAGCCAAGCCAGGGCCAACGTCCTGACTTTC. Translated: CASSQARANVLTF.

This clonotype was picked up many times. The rearrangement links TRBV24-1 to TRBJ2-1; D not certain. Per germline, CDR1 KGHDR and CDR2 SFDVKD. The CDR3 consists of 16 residues. V was pared by 4 bases and J by 0 bases, with 12 bases between. The chain's CDR3 is CATSDRRLHSYNEQFF. CDR3 nucleotides: TGTGCCACCAGTGACAGACGTCTCCACTCCTACAATGAGCAGTTCTTC.

This clonotype appeared a few times. The V gene is TRBV19, the J gene TRBJ2-1, with 12 nucleotides matching TRBD2. V lost 6 bases, J lost 2 bases, and 2 bases stayed unmatched. CDR1 is LNHDA and CDR2 is SQIVND in the germline V gene (reference sequence). CDR3 length: 15 residues. In nucleotides, the CDR3 is TGTGCCAGTAGGACTAGCGGGAGACCCTACAATGAGCAGTTCTTC. It is translated as CASRTSGRPYNEQFF.

J is TRBJ2-3 and V is TRBV11-3; TRBD1 is a possible D gene (5 bases). The CDR3 consists of 15 residues. Germline CDR1 reads SGHNT; CDR2 reads YENEEA. Trimming removed 7 bases at V and 2 bases at J, with 16 bases between. The CDR3 nucleotides read TGTGCCAGCATCCAAGACAGCGCCCTCACAGATACGCAGTATTTT. Protein product: CASIQDSALTDTQYF.

The CDR3: CASSLQGLGTGELFF. The CDR3 DNA reads as TGCGCCAGCAGCCTACAGGGACTCGGCACCGGGGAGCTGTTTTTT. This chain connects TRBV5-1 to TRBJ2-2; D assignment may be TRBD1 or TRBD2 (6 bases each). Germline V gene lookup returns CDR1 SGHRS and CDR2 YFSETQ. Trimming removed 4 bases at V and 4 bases at J, with 14 bases between. CDR3 length equals 15 residues.

This chain links TRBV5-1 with TRBJ1-3; perhaps TRBD1 as D (5 bases). Trimming removed 1 base at V and 8 bases at J, with 22 bases between. The CDR3 is 17 residues long. The germline V gene has CDR1 SGHRS and CDR2 YFSETQ. CDR3 nucleotide sequence: TGCGCCAGCAGCTTGTGGTTGCGGCAGGGTACTGGGGACACCATATATTTT. Encoded protein: CASSLWLRQGTGDTIYF.

This clonotype was recorded many times. The chain employs TRBV28 and TRBJ2-2; D remains unclear. Between the trimmed V and J ends, which lost 7 bases and 3 bases, there was a span of 9 bases. The CDR3 has 13 amino acids. CDR1 is MDHEN and CDR2 is SYDVKM in the germline V gene. The CDR3 is CASTSGDTGELFF. CDR3 in DNA: TGTGCCAGCACGAGTGGGGACACCGGGGAGCTGTTTTTT.

This clonotype was seen repeatedly, ten times or more. The rearrangement joins TRBV7-2 to TRBJ2-7; 7 bases are shared with TRBD2. Germline trimming cut 5 bases from V and 4 bases from J; bases unmatched to any gene: 8. From germline, CDR1 is SGHTA and CDR2 FQGNSA. This CDR3 has 14 amino acids. The CDR3 DNA sequence: TGTGCCAGCAGCAACCAGCAGGGAGGGTACGAGCAGTACTTC. Translation gives CASSNQQGGYEQYF. Together with reference TRBV7-2 and TRBJ2-7, the CDR3 gives the full variable domain: GAGVSQSPSNKVTEKGKDVELRCDPISGHTALYWYRQSLGQGLEFLIYFQGNSAPDKSGLPSDRFSAERTGGSVSTLTIQRTQQEDSAVYLCASSNQQGGYEQYFGPGTRLTVT.

This clonotype was seen only a few times. The CDR3 loop is CASSLKEGLAISYEQYF. The CDR3 DNA follows: TGTGCCAGCAGCTTAAAAGAGGGACTAGCGATCTCCTACGAGCAGTACTTC. The genes are TRBV11-2 and TRBJ2-7; 10 nucleotides agree with TRBD2. Germline CDR1 reads SGHAT; CDR2 reads FQNNGV. This CDR3 region has 17 residues. The ends lost 2 bases at V and 0 bases at J; junction bases unmatched: 7.

This clonotype has just a few counts. The chain joins TRBV27 to TRBJ2-7, with 11 bases fitting TRBD2. From germline, CDR1 is MNHEY and CDR2 SMNVEV (reference sequence). The CDR3 loop spans 17 amino acids. The junction had 13 bases not matched to a gene; V was cut back by 6 bases and J by 3 bases. The CDR3 sequence: CASRKGTSGLPGYEQYF. Here the CDR3 DNA reads TGTGCCAGCAGAAAAGGGACTAGCGGCCTCCCAGGCTACGAGCAGTACTTC.

The V gene is TRBV18, the J gene TRBJ2-3; D might be TRBD2 (6 bases). Germline-derived CDR1 and CDR2 are KGHSH and LQKENI. The CDR3 is 15 amino acids. Trimming stripped 8 bases from V and 4 bases from J, with 19 bases between. This chain's CDR3 is CASVQGGRWADTQYF. The CDR3 DNA reads TGTGCCAGCGTCCAGGGAGGCCGGTGGGCAGATACGCAGTATTTT.

The chain combines TRBV7-3 with TRBJ2-5; tentative D call: TRBD1 (5 bases). V was shortened by 2 bases and J by 2 bases, with 15 bases between the two germline ends. Germline CDR1 is SGHTA and CDR2 is FQGTGA. The CDR3 spans 16 residues. In DNA, the CDR3 is TGTGCCAGCAGCTTATCTGGTGGGGCCCTACAAGAGACCCAGTACTTC. Amino acid sequence: CASSLSGGALQETQYF.